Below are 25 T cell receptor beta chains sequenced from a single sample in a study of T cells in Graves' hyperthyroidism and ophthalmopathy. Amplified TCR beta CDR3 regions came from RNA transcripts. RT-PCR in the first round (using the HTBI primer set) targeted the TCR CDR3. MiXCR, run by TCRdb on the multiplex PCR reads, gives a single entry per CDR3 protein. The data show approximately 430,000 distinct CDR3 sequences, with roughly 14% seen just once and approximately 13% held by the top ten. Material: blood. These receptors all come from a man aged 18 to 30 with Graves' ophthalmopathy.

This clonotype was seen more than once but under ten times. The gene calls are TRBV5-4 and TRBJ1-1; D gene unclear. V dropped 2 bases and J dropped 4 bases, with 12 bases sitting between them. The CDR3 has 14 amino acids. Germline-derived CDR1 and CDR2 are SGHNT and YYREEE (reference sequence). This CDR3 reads CASSFSRVGTEAFF. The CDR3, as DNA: TGTGCCAGCAGCTTTAGTCGGGTTGGCACTGAAGCTTTCTTT.

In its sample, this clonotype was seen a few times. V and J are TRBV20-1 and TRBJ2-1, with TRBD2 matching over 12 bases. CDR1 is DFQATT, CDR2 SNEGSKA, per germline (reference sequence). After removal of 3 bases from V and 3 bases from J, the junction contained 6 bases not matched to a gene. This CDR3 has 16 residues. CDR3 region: CSASSSGRAGYNEQFF. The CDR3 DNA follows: TGCAGTGCTAGTTCTAGCGGGAGGGCCGGCTACAATGAGCAGTTCTTC.

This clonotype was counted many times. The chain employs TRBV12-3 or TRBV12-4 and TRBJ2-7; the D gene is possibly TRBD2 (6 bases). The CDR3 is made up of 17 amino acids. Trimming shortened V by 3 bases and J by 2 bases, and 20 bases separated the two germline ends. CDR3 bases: TGTGCCAGCAGTTTTAACGCCTTGGGAGGCCCTCCCTACGAGCAGTACTTC. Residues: CASSFNALGGPPYEQYF.

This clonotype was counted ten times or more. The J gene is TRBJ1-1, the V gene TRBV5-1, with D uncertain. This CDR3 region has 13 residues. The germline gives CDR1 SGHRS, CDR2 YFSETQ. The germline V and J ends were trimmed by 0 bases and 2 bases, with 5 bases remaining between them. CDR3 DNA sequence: TGCGCCAGCAGCTTGGCCAGTAACACTGAAGCTTTCTTT. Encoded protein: CASSLASNTEAFF.

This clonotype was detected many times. Here the CDR3 reads CARPSWKGPKETQYF. The CDR3, as DNA: TGTGCCAGACCCTCCTGGAAAGGGCCGAAGGAGACCCAGTACTTC. The J gene is TRBJ2-5, the V gene TRBV12-3 or TRBV12-4; D gene ambiguous. The CDR3 runs 15 residues. Trimming stripped 9 bases from V and 5 bases from J, with 22 bases between.

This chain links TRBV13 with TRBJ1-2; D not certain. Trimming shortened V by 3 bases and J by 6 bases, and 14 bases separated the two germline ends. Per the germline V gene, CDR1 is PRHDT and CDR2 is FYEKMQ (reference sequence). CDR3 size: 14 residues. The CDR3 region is CASSFSGREDGYTF. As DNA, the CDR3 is TGTGCCAGCAGCTTCTCGGGGAGGGAGGATGGCTACACCTTC.

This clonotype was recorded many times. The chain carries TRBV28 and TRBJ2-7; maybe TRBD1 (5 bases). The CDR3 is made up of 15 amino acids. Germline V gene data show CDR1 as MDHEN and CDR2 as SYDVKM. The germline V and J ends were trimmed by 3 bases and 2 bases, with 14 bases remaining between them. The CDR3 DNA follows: TGTGCCAGCAGTTTGGTATTAGGGGAAGCCTACGAGCAGTACTTC. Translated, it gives CASSLVLGEAYEQYF.

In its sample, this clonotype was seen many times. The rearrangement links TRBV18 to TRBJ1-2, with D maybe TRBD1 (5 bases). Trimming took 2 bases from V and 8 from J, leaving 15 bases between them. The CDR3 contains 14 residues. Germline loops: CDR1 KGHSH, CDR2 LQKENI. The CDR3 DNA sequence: TGTGCCAGCTCACCAGGAGGGACTTCCATGGGCTACACCTTC. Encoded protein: CASSPGGTSMGYTF.

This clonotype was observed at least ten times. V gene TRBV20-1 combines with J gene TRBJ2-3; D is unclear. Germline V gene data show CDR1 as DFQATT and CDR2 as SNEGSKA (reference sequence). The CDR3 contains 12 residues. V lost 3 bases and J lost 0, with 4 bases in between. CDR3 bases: TGCAGTGCTAGGACTAGCACAGATACGCAGTATTTT. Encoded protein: CSARTSTDTQYF.

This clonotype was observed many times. The CDR3 region has the DNA TGTGCCAGCGCACAGACAGGGGTTTTGTACTATGGCTACACCTTC. Translation: CASAQTGVLYYGYTF. This chain links TRBV28 with TRBJ1-2, with 8 bases matching TRBD1. The CDR3 extends over 15 amino acids. Unmatched junction bases numbered 11, after V lost 8 bases and J lost 3 bases. Germline V gene data show CDR1 as MDHEN and CDR2 as SYDVKM.

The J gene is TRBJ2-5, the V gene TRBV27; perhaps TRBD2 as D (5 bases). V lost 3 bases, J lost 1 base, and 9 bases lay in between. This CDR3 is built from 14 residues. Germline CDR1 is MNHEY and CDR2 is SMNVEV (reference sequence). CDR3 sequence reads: CASSFGESQETQYF. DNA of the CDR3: TGTGCCAGCAGTTTCGGGGAAAGCCAAGAGACCCAGTACTTC.

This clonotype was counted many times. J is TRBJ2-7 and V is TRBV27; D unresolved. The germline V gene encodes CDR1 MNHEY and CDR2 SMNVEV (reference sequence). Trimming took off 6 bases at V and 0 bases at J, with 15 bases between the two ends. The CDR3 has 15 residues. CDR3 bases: TGTGCCAGCAGCACTTACAGATTGAGCTCCTACGAGCAGTACTTC. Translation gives CASSTYRLSSYEQYF.

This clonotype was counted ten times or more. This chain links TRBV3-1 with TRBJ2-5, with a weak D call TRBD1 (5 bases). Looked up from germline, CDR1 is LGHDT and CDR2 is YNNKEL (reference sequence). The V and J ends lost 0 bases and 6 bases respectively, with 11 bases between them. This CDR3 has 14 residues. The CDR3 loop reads CASSQDWQGKTQYF. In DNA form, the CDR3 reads TGTGCCAGCAGCCAAGATTGGCAGGGAAAGACCCAGTACTTC.

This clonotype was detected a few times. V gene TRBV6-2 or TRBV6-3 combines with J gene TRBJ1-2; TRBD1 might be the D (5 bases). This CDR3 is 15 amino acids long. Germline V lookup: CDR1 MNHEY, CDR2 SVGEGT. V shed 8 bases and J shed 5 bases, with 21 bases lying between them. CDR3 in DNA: TGTGCCAGCTCACCCCGGGGCAGGACGGTTTATGGCTACACCTTC. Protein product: CASSPRGRTVYGYTF.

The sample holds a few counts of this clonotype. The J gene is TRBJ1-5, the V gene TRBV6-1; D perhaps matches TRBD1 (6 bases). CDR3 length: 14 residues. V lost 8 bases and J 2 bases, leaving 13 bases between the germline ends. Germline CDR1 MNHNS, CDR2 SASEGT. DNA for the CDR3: TGTGCCAGCCGACAGGCCGGGGGCAATCAGCCCCAGCATTTT. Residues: CASRQAGGNQPQHF.

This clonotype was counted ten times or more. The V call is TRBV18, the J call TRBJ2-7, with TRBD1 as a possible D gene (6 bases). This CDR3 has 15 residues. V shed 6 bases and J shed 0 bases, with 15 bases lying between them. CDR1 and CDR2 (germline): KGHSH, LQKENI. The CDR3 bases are TGTGCCAGCTCTCAGGACAGTTTGGACTCCTACGAGCAGTACTTC. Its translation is CASSQDSLDSYEQYF.

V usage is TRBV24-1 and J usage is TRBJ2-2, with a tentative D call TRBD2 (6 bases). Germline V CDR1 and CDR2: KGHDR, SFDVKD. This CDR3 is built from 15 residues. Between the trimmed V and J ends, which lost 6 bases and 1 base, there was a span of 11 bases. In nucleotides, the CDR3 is TGTGCCACCAGTAAAAGGAGGGGGAACACCGGGGAGCTGTTTTTT. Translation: CATSKRRGNTGELFF.

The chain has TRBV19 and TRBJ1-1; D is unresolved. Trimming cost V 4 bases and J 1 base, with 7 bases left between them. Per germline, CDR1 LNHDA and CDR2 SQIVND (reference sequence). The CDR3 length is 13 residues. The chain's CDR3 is CASSTRQNTEAFF. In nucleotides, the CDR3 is TGTGCCAGTAGTACCCGACAGAACACTGAAGCTTTCTTT.

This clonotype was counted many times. In DNA form, the CDR3 reads TGTGCCAGCAGCTCACCCAGCGGGGGAAGAATAGATACGCAGTATTTT. Translating it yields CASSSPSGGRIDTQYF. The rearrangement uses TRBV13 and TRBJ2-3; 8 bases line up with TRBD2. Per the germline V gene, CDR1 is PRHDT and CDR2 is FYEKMQ (reference sequence). V was pared by 4 bases and J by 5 bases, with 11 bases of the junction left unmatched. The CDR3 runs to 16 residues.

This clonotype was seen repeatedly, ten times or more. This CDR3 reads CASSFRVNEQFF. CDR3 coding DNA: TGCGCCAGCAGCTTCCGAGTCAATGAGCAGTTCTTC. This chain joins TRBV5-1 and TRBJ2-1; D is unresolved. Trimming took off 2 bases at V and 6 bases at J, with 6 bases between the two ends. CDR3 length equals 12 residues. The germline gives CDR1 SGHRS, CDR2 YFSETQ.

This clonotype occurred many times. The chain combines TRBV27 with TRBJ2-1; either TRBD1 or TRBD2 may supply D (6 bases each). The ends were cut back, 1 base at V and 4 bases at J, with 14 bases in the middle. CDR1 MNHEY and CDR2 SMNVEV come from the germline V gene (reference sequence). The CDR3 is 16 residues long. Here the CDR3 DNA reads TGTGCCAGCAGTTTATGGGGGGACACCGCTTACAATGAGCAGTTCTTC. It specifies CASSLWGDTAYNEQFF.

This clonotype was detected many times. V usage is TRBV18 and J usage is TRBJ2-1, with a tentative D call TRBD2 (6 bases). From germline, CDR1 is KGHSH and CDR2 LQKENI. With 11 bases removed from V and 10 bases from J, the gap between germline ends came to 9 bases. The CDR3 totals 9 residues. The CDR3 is CARLGEQFF. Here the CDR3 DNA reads TGTGCCCGACTAGGCGAGCAGTTCTTC.

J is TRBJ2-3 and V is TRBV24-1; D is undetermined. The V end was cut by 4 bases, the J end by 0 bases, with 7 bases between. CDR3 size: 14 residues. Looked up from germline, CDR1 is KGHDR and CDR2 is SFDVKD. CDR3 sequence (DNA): TGTGCCACCAGTGACTCATCCAGCACAGATACGCAGTATTTT. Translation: CATSDSSSTDTQYF.

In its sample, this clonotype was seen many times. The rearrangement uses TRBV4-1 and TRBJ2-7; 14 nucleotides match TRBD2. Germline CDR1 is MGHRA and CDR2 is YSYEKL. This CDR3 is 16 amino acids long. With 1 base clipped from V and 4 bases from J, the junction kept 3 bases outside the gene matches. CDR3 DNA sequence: TGCGCCAGCAGCCAAGCAGGGACTAGCGGGGGTTACGAGCAGTACTTC. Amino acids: CASSQAGTSGGYEQYF.

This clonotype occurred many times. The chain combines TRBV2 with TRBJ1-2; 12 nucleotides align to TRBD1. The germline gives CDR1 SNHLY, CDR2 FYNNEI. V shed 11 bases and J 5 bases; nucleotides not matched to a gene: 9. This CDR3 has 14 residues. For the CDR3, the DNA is TGTGCCCGGAGGGACAGGGGGCGGTGGTATGGCTACACCTTC. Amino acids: CARRDRGRWYGYTF.